The clone carrying this T cell receptor beta chain was seen only a few times. Its specificity is unknown. 13 Jbeta primers and 60 Vbeta primers were used for the PCR. Assay used: immunoSEQ multiplex PCR; TCRdb lists only in-frame clones, some missing. The sample holds 180,000 or so clones, 9.5% seen once. The sample belongs to a study of cytomegalovirus exposure and HLA in healthy donors. The germline V and J ends were trimmed by 11 bases and 4 bases, with 20 bases remaining between them. The CDR3 loop spans 14 amino acids. The germline V gene has CDR1 MRHNA and CDR2 SNTAGT. Everyone who donated was a healthy bone marrow donor. General study findings and limits: A previous analysis found most TCR beta V segments productive roughly 87% or roughly 30% of the time.

Material: PBMCs. The TCR sequence derives from a woman in her twenties or thirties in good health and CMV-seropositive. J is TRBJ1-1 and V is TRBV6-4; D is possibly TRBD1 (6 bases). This CDR3 is CALGGGALGTEAFF. The CDR3 DNA reads as TGTGCCCTGGGTGGGGGGGCGCTGGGCACTGAAGCTTTCTTT.